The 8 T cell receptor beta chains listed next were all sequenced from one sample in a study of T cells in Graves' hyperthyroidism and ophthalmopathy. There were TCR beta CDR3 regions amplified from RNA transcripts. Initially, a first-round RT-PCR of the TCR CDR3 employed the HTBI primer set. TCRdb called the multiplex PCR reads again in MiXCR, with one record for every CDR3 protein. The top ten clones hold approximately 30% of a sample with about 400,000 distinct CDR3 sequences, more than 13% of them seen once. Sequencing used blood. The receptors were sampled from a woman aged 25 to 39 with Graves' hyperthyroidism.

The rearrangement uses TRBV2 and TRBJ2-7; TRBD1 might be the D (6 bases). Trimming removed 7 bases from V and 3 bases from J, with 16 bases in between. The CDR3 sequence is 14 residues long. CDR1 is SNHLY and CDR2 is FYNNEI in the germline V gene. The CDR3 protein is CASTQDSGFYEQYF. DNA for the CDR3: TGTGCCAGCACCCAGGACAGTGGATTCTACGAGCAGTACTTC.

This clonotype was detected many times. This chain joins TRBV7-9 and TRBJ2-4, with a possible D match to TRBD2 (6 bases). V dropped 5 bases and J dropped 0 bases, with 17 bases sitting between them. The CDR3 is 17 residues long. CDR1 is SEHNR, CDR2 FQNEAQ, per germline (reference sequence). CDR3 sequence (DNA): TGTGCCAGCAGCCGACCGGATGGGGGGTTAGCCAAAAACATTCAGTACTTC. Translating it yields CASSRPDGGLAKNIQYF. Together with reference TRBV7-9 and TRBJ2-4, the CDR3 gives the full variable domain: DTGVSQNPRHKITKRGQNVTFRCDPISEHNRLYWYRQTLGQGPEFLTYFQNEAQLEKSRLLSDRFSAERPKGSFSTLEIQRTEQGDSAMYLCASSRPDGGLAKNIQYFGAGTRLSVL.

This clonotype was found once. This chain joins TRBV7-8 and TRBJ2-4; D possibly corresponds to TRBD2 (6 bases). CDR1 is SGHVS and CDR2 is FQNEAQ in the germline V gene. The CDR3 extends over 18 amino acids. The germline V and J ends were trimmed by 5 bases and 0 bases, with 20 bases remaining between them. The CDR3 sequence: CASSLGLAGGLAKNIQYF. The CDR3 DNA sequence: TGTGCCAGCAGCCTGGGACTGGCAGGAGGACTAGCCAAAAACATTCAGTACTTC.

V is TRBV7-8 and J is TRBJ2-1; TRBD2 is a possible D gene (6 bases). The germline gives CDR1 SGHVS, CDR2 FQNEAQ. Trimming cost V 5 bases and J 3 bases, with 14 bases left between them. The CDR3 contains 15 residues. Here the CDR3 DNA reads TGTGCCAGCAGCCCAACAGGAGGGTTCTACAATGAGCAGTTCTTC. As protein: CASSPTGGFYNEQFF.

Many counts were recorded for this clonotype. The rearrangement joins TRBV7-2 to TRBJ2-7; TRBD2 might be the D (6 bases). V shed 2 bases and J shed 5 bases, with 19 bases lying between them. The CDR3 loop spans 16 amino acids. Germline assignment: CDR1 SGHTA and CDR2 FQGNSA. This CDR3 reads CASSLRRETMGHEQYF. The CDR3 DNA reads TGTGCCAGCAGCTTAAGACGGGAGACTATGGGCCACGAGCAGTACTTC.

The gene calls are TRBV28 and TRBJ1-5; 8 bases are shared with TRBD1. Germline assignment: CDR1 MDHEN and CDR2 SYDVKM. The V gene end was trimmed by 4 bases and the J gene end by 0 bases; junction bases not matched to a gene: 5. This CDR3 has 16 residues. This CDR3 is CASSSTGTGSNQPQHF. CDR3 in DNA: TGTGCCAGCAGTTCGACCGGGACAGGTAGCAATCAGCCCCAGCATTTT. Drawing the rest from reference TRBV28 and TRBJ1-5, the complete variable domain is DVKVTQSSRYLVKRTGEKVFLECVQDMDHENMFWYRQDPGLGLRLIYFSYDVKMKEKGDIPEGYSVSREKKERFSLILESASTNQTSMYLCASSSTGTGSNQPQHFGDGTRLSIL.

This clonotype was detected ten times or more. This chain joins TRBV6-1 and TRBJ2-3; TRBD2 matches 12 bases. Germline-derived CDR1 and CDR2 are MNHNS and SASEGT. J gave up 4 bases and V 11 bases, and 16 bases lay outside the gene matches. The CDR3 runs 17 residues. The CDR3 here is CALARASGRAFADTQYF. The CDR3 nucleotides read TGTGCCCTTGCTCGGGCTAGCGGGAGGGCCTTCGCAGATACGCAGTATTTT.

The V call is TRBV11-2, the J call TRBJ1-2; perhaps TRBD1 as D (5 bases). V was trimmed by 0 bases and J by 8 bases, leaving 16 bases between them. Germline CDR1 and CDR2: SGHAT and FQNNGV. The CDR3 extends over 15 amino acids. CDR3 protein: CASSLDIGQGRGYTF. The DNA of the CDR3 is TGTGCCAGCAGCTTAGATATTGGCCAGGGCCGGGGCTACACCTTC.